What follows is one T cell receptor beta chain and its context. As yet, its antigen is unknown. PCR primers comprised 60 Vbeta and 13 Jbeta primers. Here immunoSEQ multiplex PCR was the method, and the copy in TCRdb shows in-frame clones only, minus some. The top ten clones hold under 3% of a sample with 120,000 or so clones, 80% of them seen once. This sample was included in a study of cytomegalovirus exposure and HLA in healthy donors. Study results and limitations: It was taken for granted in presence/absence analyses that sequencing depth across donors was roughly uniform. Within an earlier analysis, most TCR beta V segments proved productive either about 90% or about 30% of the time. An analysis was carried out at a later point. It showed that HLA-associated TCR beta chains were more clonally expanded than equally common non-associated chains.

Unrecorded immune exposures were likely, despite nominal health at sampling. Source material: PBMCs. The receptor comes from a man aged 25-45 years in good health and CMV-seronegative.

In nucleotides, the CDR3 is TGTGCCAGCAGCTCTTGGGCAGGTCAAGAGACCCAGTACTTC. This encodes CASSSWAGQETQYF. The V gene is TRBV11-2, the J gene TRBJ2-5; no firm D call. The ends were cut back, 4 bases at V and 2 bases at J, with 11 bases in the middle. The CDR3 runs 14 residues. Germline V gene lookup returns CDR1 SGHAT and CDR2 FQNNGV.